This TCR beta chain was identified in a study of T cell repertoires in cytomegalovirus infection. Study details: CMV epitopes that were recently identified and HLA-C-restricted were used alongside well-studied HLA-B-restricted ones. Overall study results and limits: Clonotype analysis showed dominance of the ex vivo response by HLA-C-restricted CMV-specific TCR beta clonotypes. People with CMV and the relevant HLA were identified by cumulative public TCR beta family frequency.

Note on this clonotype: Its antigen remains unidentified.

Trimming removed 1 base from V and 9 bases from J; junction bases left unmatched: 11. CDR3 length: 16 residues. Germline V CDR1 and CDR2: MGHDK, SYGVNS. MiXCR, applied by TCRdb to the reads, yields one record per CDR3 protein. The repertoire includes a few hundred thousand distinct CDR3 sequences, roughly 42% of them detected once, and around 46% sits in the top ten. The input for sequencing was cultured PBMCs, taken from culture after CMV antigen stimulation. V is TRBV25-1 and J is TRBJ1-4; TRBD1 aligns across 7 bases. The sequence derives from a human donor in good health (CMV status not recorded). Some clones in this sample may be carry-over from other donors' samples. The CDR3 region has the DNA TGTGCCAGCAGTGAATCTGGGCTTCCAGGGGGACAAAAACTGTTTTTT. Translating gives CASSESGLPGGQKLFF.